This is a list of T cell receptor beta chains from one sample in a study of T cell responses to AZD1222 COVID-19 vaccine. This table comes from immunoSEQ multiplex PCR, and its TCRdb copy is limited to in-frame clones, with some not included. Among 120,000 to 150,000 clones listed, around 90% were seen once. This specimen consisted of peripheral blood, obtained on day 0 of AZD1222 vaccination. These receptor sequences come from an adult in good health. Each CDR3 is given with its conserved first and last residue. The D gene is left open where the match is weak. The size field is filled for only some rows; it gives once, few, many or a size class.

TRBD1	TRBJ1-2	few	TRBV7-8	15	TGTGCCAGCAGCTACCGTACGGGACAGGGGAATGGCTACACCTTC	CASSYRTGQGNGYTF
.	TRBJ1-1	.	TRBV6-5	15	TGTGCCAGCAGATTCGGACCAAGAATGAACACTGAAGCTTTCTTT	CASRFGPRMNTEAFF
.	TRBJ1-2	.	TRBV6-5	13	TGTGCCAGCGGGCGTGCAGGAAACTATGGCTACACCTTC	CASGRAGNYGYTF
.	TRBJ2-1	.	TRBV6-4	19	TGTGCCAGCAGTCCCCTGGGACTGATGGTACAGAGCTCCTACAATGAGCAGTTCTTC	CASSPLGLMVQSSYNEQFF
.	TRBJ2-6	.	TRBV5-6	16	TGTGCCAGCAGCGTCTGGGGGACCTCTGGGGCCAACGTCCTGACTTTC	CASSVWGTSGANVLTF
TRBD1	TRBJ1-1	.	TRBV6-5	16	TGTGCCAGCAGTTACACGACAGGGCGCAAGAACACTGAAGCTTTTTTT	CASSYTTGRKNTEAFF
TRBD1	TRBJ1-6	.	TRBV7-6	15	TGTGCCAGCAGCCAAACGACAGGGGGTAATTCACCCCTCCACTTT	CASSQTTGGNSPLHF
TRBD2	TRBJ2-5	.	TRBV10-3	12	TGTGCCATCAGTAGCGGGGGAGAGACCCAGTACTTC	CAISSGGETQYF
TRBD1	TRBJ2-1	.	TRBV11-2	15	TGTGCCAGCAGCAAAATCCGGACAGGCTCCAATGAGCAGTTCTTC	CASSKIRTGSNEQFF
.	TRBJ2-7	once	TRBV5-1	17	TGCGCCAGCAGCCGATTTCACGGGACAATGGGGAACTACGAGCAGTACTTC	CASSRFHGTMGNYEQYF
.	TRBJ2-1	.	TRBV24-1	16	TGTGCCACCAGTGATCAGGACGGAAGCTCCTACAATGAGCAGTTCTTC	CATSDQDGSSYNEQFF
TRBD2	TRBJ2-2	.	TRBV6-2/TRBV6-3	15	TGTGCCAGCAGACCTAGCGGGGTTGACACCGGGGAGCTGTTTTTT	CASRPSGVDTGELFF
.	TRBJ2-7	.	TRBV6-2/TRBV6-3	15	TGTGCCAGCAGTTACTCTGGGGGAGCTGCCGCCGAGCAGTACTTC	CASSYSGGAAAEQYF
.	TRBJ1-5	.	TRBV27	13	TGTGCCAGCGGCTGGGCGAGAGACTCAATCCAGCATTTT	CASGWARDSIQHF
TRBD2	TRBJ2-2	few	TRBV3-1/TRBV3-2	16	TGTGCCAGCAGCCATACTAGCGGGGGGGCCCCCGGGGAGCTGTTTTTT	CASSHTSGGAPGELFF
.	TRBJ2-7	.	TRBV9	14	TGTGCCAGCAGCGACGGGGGGCTTTTGAACGAGCAGTACTTC	CASSDGGLLNEQYF
TRBD2	TRBJ2-7	.	TRBV6-1	16	TGTGCCAGCAGTGAATTGGGACTAGCGACCGGGAACGAGCAGTACTTC	CASSELGLATGNEQYF
.	TRBJ1-3	.	TRBV13	17	TGTGCCAGCAGCTTCAGCCAATTGGGGGCGCCAGGAAACACCATATATTTT	CASSFSQLGAPGNTIYF
TRBD1	TRBJ1-1	.	TRBV6-5	14	TGTGCCAGCAGTCCAAGGACAGGGCAAGTTGAAGCTTTCTTT	CASSPRTGQVEAFF
.	TRBJ2-5	once	TRBV7-6	16	TGTGCCAGCAGTATCCTAGCAGGTGGCAATCAAGAGACCCAGTACTTC	CASSILAGGNQETQYF
.	TRBJ2-5	.	TRBV18	15	TGTGCCAGCTCTCACTTGGCCGGGTCCGAAGAGACCCAGTACTTC	CASSHLAGSEETQYF
.	TRBJ1-4	.	TRBV29-1	12	TGCAGCGTTAAGCAGGGGAATGAAAAACTGTTTTTT	CSVKQGNEKLFF
.	TRBJ2-7	.	TRBV11-3	15	TGTGCCAGCAGCTTGGGAAACACCCGGGGTCAGGAGCAGTACTTC	CASSLGNTRGQEQYF
.	TRBJ2-1	.	TRBV7-9	14	TGTGCCAGCAGCTTCACAGGGTCCTACAATGAGCAGTTCTTC	CASSFTGSYNEQFF
.	TRBJ1-6	.	TRBV4-3	16	TGCGCCAGCAGCCAACACCTGCGGGACGGGATCCAACCCCTCCACTTT	CASSQHLRDGIQPLHF
.	TRBJ1-5	once	TRBV7-2	14	TGTGCCAGCAGCACAGGGAGCCGCAATCAGCCCCAGCATTTT	CASSTGSRNQPQHF
.	TRBJ1-2	.	TRBV15	13	TGTGCCACCAGTACAGGGTCAGGGGATGGCTACACCTTC	CATSTGSGDGYTF
.	TRBJ1-2	.	TRBV10-3	15	TGTGCCATCAGTGAGTCGAACGTAAAGGGTGGTGGCTACACCTTC	CAISESNVKGGGYTF
TRBD1	TRBJ2-7	.	TRBV2	14	TGTGCCAGCAGTGACCGGACAGGGGCCTACGAGCAGTACTTC	CASSDRTGAYEQYF
.	TRBJ1-3	.	TRBV11-2	16	TGTGCCAGCAGCCCCCTAGGGGAAGGCTCTGGAAACACCATATATTTT	CASSPLGEGSGNTIYF
.	TRBJ1-3	.	TRBV5-1	15	TGCGCCAGCAGCTTGGGACAGGTGGCTGGAAACACCATATATTTT	CASSLGQVAGNTIYF
.	TRBJ1-2	.	TRBV5-4	17	TGTGCCAGCAGCCTTAGGACGGGACTCCGAATTAACTATGGCTACACCTTC	CASSLRTGLRINYGYTF
.	TRBJ2-7	.	TRBV28	14	TGTGCCAGCAGTTTTGGCGGGATTGACTACGAGCAGTACTTC	CASSFGGIDYEQYF
TRBD1	TRBJ1-3	.	TRBV18	17	TGTGCCAGCTCATCGGGACAGGCTCTTAACTCTGGAAACACCATATATTTT	CASSSGQALNSGNTIYF
TRBD2	TRBJ2-7	.	TRBV7-9	17	TGTGCCAGCAGCCAATTCGCCGGGACTAGCGGCTCCTACGAGCAGTACTTC	CASSQFAGTSGSYEQYF
TRBD2	TRBJ2-1	.	TRBV29-1	17	TGCAGCGCCGAGGGCGGCGGGAGGTCCCTCTCCTACAATGAGCAGTTCTTC	CSAEGGGRSLSYNEQFF
.	TRBJ2-2	.	TRBV7-6	15	TGTGCCAGCAGCTTAGGACCTCAGAACACCGGGGAGCTGTTTTTT	CASSLGPQNTGELFF
TRBD1	TRBJ2-3	.	TRBV10-3	17	TGTGCCATCATGGGACAGGGGCCTACCTCAGGGTCAGATACGCAGTATTTT	CAIMGQGPTSGSDTQYF
TRBD2	TRBJ2-7	.	TRBV10-3	14	TGTGCCATTATGCCAACCTCTCTAGCGGGCGAGCAGTACTTC	CAIMPTSLAGEQYF
.	TRBJ1-5	.	TRBV19	17	TGTGCCAGTAGTATCAGACCAGGTTCCTATAGCAATCAGCCCCAGCATTTT	CASSIRPGSYSNQPQHF
.	TRBJ2-1	.	TRBV7-2	12	TGTGCCAGCAGCTGGGACTTAAATGAGCAGTTCTTC	CASSWDLNEQFF
.	TRBJ1-5	few	TRBV21-1	17	TGTGCCAGCAGCAAAGTTGTGAGGGGACAGGGCTATCAGCCCCAGCATTTT	CASSKVVRGQGYQPQHF
.	TRBJ2-1	.	TRBV5-6	13	TGTGCCAGCAGCCTTGGGACCGTCAATGAGCAGTTCTTC	CASSLGTVNEQFF
.	TRBJ2-1	.	TRBV7-9	15	TGTGCCAGCAGCTTAACGCGGGCCGGGAGAGATGAGCAGTTCTTC	CASSLTRAGRDEQFF
TRBD1	TRBJ1-6	.	TRBV7-9	14	TGTGCCAGCACCAACGACAGGGGCGGTTCACCCCTCCACTTT	CASTNDRGGSPLHF
.	TRBJ1-2	few	TRBV7-2	12	TGTGCCAGCAGCACTTTATTCTATGGCTACACCTTC	CASSTLFYGYTF
.	TRBJ1-1	.	TRBV3-1/TRBV3-2	14	TGTGCCAGCAGCCAAGCCCAGGCAGGGTTTGGAGCTTTCTTT	CASSQAQAGFGAFF
TRBD1	TRBJ1-5	.	TRBV7-9	15	TGTGCCAGCAGCCCGCCTGGGACAGGGAACCAGCCCCAGCATTTT	CASSPPGTGNQPQHF
.	TRBJ1-6	once	TRBV6-5	14	TGTGCCAGCAAGGACACCTCCTATAATTCACCCCTCCACTTT	CASKDTSYNSPLHF
TRBD1	TRBJ1-3	.	TRBV28	15	TGTGCCAGCAGGCCGGACAGGGTCCCTGGAAACACCATATATTTT	CASRPDRVPGNTIYF
.	TRBJ1-1	.	TRBV19	15	TGTGCCAGTAGTGAAGTGGTTGGCAGAGTGACTGAAGCTTTCTTT	CASSEVVGRVTEAFF
.	TRBJ2-3	.	TRBV13	15	TGTGCCAGCAGCCCCAGGGGAAGTGGCACAGATACGCAGTATTTT	CASSPRGSGTDTQYF
TRBD1	TRBJ2-3	.	TRBV7-2	18	TGTGCCAGCAGCTTAGCGGTCGGGGGACAGGGCAGCACAGATACGCAGTATTTT	CASSLAVGGQGSTDTQYF
.	TRBJ1-5	.	TRBV30	14	TGTGCCTGGAGTGTTTGGGGCCGGGATCAGCCCCAGCATTTT	CAWSVWGRDQPQHF
TRBD1	TRBJ1-2	.	TRBV11-2	15	TGTGCCAGCAGCTTAGGCCCAGGGGGTAACTATGGCTACACCTTC	CASSLGPGGNYGYTF
.	TRBJ1-1	.	TRBV5-1	11	TGCGCCAGCAGCTTGACAGGCCAAGCTTTCTTT	CASSLTGQAFF
TRBD1	TRBJ2-1	once	TRBV11-2	15	TGTGCCAGCAGCTTAGCCCCAGGGGGATACAATGAGCAGTTCTTC	CASSLAPGGYNEQFF
.	TRBJ2-2	.	TRBV7-9	14	TGTGCCAGCAGCTTATTGGGGGACACCGGGGAGCTGTTTTTT	CASSLLGDTGELFF
.	TRBJ2-7	.	TRBV28	14	TGTGCCAGCAGTTTAAGGGCAGGGAGACACGAGCAGTACTTC	CASSLRAGRHEQYF